Listed below are T cell receptor beta chains from one sample, sequenced in a study of T cell responses to AZD1222 COVID-19 vaccine. Clones were read by immunoSEQ multiplex PCR, and TCRdb kept only the in-frame ones, dropping some. The sample has roughly 110,000 clones, around 92% seen once. The source material was peripheral blood, sampled on day 0 of AZD1222 vaccination. These receptors all come from an adult in good health. Both conserved end residues are trimmed from each CDR3. The D gene is left open where the match is weak.

d_call: .
v_call: TRBV6-5
cdr3_aa: ASSYSEGPYNEQF

d_call: .
v_call: TRBV23-1
cdr3_aa: ASYHRDTMGSPLH

d_call: .
v_call: TRBV21-1
cdr3_aa: ASSKGCLGRKTREIFTPTDTQY

d_call: .
v_call: TRBV19
cdr3_aa: ASSLQGGGNQPQH

d_call: TRBD1
v_call: TRBV28
cdr3_aa: ASSSGQEVEQY

d_call: TRBD1
v_call: TRBV28
cdr3_aa: ASSPVRAGGRNQPQH

d_call: .
v_call: TRBV18
cdr3_aa: ASSPPNNQGEAF

d_call: .
v_call: TRBV29-1
cdr3_aa: SVLDGSDGYT

d_call: .
v_call: TRBV5-1
cdr3_aa: ASSLPTEYGTEAF

d_call: TRBD1
v_call: TRBV6-2/TRBV6-3
cdr3_aa: ASSLDRGPETQY

d_call: .
v_call: TRBV19
cdr3_aa: ASSRSLDKNIQY

d_call: TRBD1
v_call: TRBV7-2
cdr3_aa: ASSIRDRAMNTEAF

d_call: .
v_call: TRBV7-9
cdr3_aa: ASSSGFPDTQY

d_call: .
v_call: TRBV7-2
cdr3_aa: ASRWTATNEKLF

d_call: .
v_call: TRBV27
cdr3_aa: ASSFSPSPTGGYT

d_call: .
v_call: TRBV4-3
cdr3_aa: ASSQEWGSLNEQF

d_call: TRBD2
v_call: TRBV7-2
cdr3_aa: ASSLTSGPTDTQY

d_call: .
v_call: TRBV19
cdr3_aa: ASSRDPGPQH

d_call: .
v_call: TRBV2
cdr3_aa: APRAGIYGYT

d_call: .
v_call: TRBV5-1
cdr3_aa: ASSSKLQGRVPDTQY

d_call: TRBD1
v_call: TRBV5-1
cdr3_aa: ASSIRQGGTEAF

d_call: TRBD1
v_call: TRBV3-1/TRBV3-2
cdr3_aa: ASSQVISGQGNT

d_call: .
v_call: TRBV7-9
cdr3_aa: ASSLNWVSAEAF

d_call: .
v_call: TRBV7-9
cdr3_aa: ASSQGSTLPYEQY

d_call: .
v_call: TRBV4-1
cdr3_aa: ASSPTGGGVMGEQY

d_call: .
v_call: TRBV7-2
cdr3_aa: ASSLGGPTYEQY

d_call: TRBD1
v_call: TRBV2
cdr3_aa: ASYPGQGNTEAF

d_call: TRBD2
v_call: TRBV7-2
cdr3_aa: ASSSAGDEQY

d_call: .
v_call: TRBV6-5
cdr3_aa: ASSYSLSGYGYT

d_call: .
v_call: TRBV7-2
cdr3_aa: ASSEGDRREELF

d_call: .
v_call: TRBV6-5
cdr3_aa: ASRSLRGSGYT

d_call: .
v_call: TRBV4-3
cdr3_aa: ASSQVGGRGGYT